A selection of T cell receptor beta chains follows, all from one sample in a study of T cell responses to AZD1222 COVID-19 vaccine. Assay: immunoSEQ multiplex PCR; the TCRdb copy retains only in-frame clones and omits some. Of under 140,000 clones listed, roughly nine tenths were seen once; the top ten hold 1.5% to 2%. The source was peripheral blood, collected on day 0 of AZD1222 vaccination. Source of these receptors: an adult in good health. The conserved cysteine and the conserved F or W are not part of the CDR3 here. Clone sizes are given selectively: once, few, many, or a class where the clone is expanded.

CDR3: ASSPGLAGGETQY
V: TRBV5-1
J: TRBJ2-5
size: .

CDR3: ASSVVGWGSYNSPLH
V: TRBV6-1
J: TRBJ1-6
size: .

CDR3: ASSLSGGSYNEQF
V: TRBV5-8
J: TRBJ2-1
size: .

CDR3: ASSARQGMNTEAF
V: TRBV7-2
J: TRBJ1-1
size: .

CDR3: ASSLDVGQGRSPLH
V: TRBV7-9
J: TRBJ1-6
size: few

CDR3: ASSEAPRGGTEAF
V: TRBV6-1
J: TRBJ1-1
size: once

CDR3: ASSPNTPGQRNEAF
V: TRBV13
J: TRBJ1-1
size: .

CDR3: ASSLTRDSWEQF
V: TRBV5-4
J: TRBJ2-1
size: once

CDR3: ASSPIEGGQPQH
V: TRBV7-9
J: TRBJ1-5
size: .

CDR3: ASSPERGPYNEQF
V: TRBV7-6
J: TRBJ2-1
size: .

CDR3: ASSSGQMLQNTEAF
V: TRBV5-1
J: TRBJ1-1
size: .

CDR3: ASGPIAGEGNEQF
V: TRBV12-5
J: TRBJ2-1
size: .

CDR3: ASSTWTEETQY
V: TRBV11-1
J: TRBJ2-5
size: .

CDR3: ASSISVMSYEQY
V: TRBV19
J: TRBJ2-7
size: once

CDR3: ASSAGTESYEQY
V: TRBV5-1
J: TRBJ2-7
size: .

CDR3: ASSQGGASSYEQY
V: TRBV4-1
J: TRBJ2-7
size: .

CDR3: ASSQPGKTGELF
V: TRBV3-1/TRBV3-2
J: TRBJ2-2
size: .

CDR3: AWSAVEVSPLH
V: TRBV30
J: TRBJ1-6
size: .

CDR3: ASSPGTDTYEQY
V: TRBV18
J: TRBJ2-7
size: once

CDR3: ASSEVQTNYGYT
V: TRBV25-1
J: TRBJ1-2
size: .

CDR3: ASRETGRSGELF
V: TRBV2
J: TRBJ2-2
size: .

CDR3: ASSLGAQAVYEQY
V: TRBV5-1
J: TRBJ2-7
size: .

CDR3: ASSPDRGYGYT
V: TRBV5-4
J: TRBJ1-2
size: .

CDR3: ASSQVGSDTQY
V: TRBV4-1
J: TRBJ2-3
size: .

CDR3: ASSFRTGGEEKLF
V: TRBV27
J: TRBJ1-4
size: .

CDR3: ASSPNRGPNTEAF
V: TRBV6-5
J: TRBJ1-1
size: .

CDR3: ASSGWTARFPEAF
V: TRBV25-1
J: TRBJ1-1
size: .

CDR3: ASTPRDGYNEQF
V: TRBV6-5
J: TRBJ2-1
size: once

CDR3: ASSWAGQTNEKLF
V: TRBV18
J: TRBJ1-4
size: .

CDR3: ASTTGPGTEAF
V: TRBV19
J: TRBJ1-1
size: .

CDR3: ASSARPLGGGNTIY
V: TRBV6-1
J: TRBJ1-3
size: .

CDR3: ASKRAHEQF
V: TRBV6-6
J: TRBJ2-1
size: .

CDR3: AISETSGSLGQEQY
V: TRBV10-3
J: TRBJ2-7
size: .

CDR3: ASSSQGRLPTEAF
V: TRBV7-9
J: TRBJ1-1
size: .

CDR3: ASSPPSRSYEQY
V: TRBV18
J: TRBJ2-7
size: .